This T cell receptor (beta chain) stems from a study of T cells in Graves' hyperthyroidism and ophthalmopathy (dated 2019 in TCRdb). Describing the broader study: Peripheral blood samples were taken at initial diagnosis, before any treatment was given. To identify distinguishing TCR V-J signatures, a discovery cohort of some 100 patients was used, comprising 43 with Graves' ophthalmopathy and approximately 57 with stable Graves' hyperthyroidism. An independent validation cohort of around 19 hyperthyroidism patients and roughly 16 patients who later progressed to ophthalmopathy tested prospective prediction of ophthalmopathy. The paper describes TCR Vbeta CDR3 sequencing of about 140 peripheral blood samples, made up of around 41 ophthalmopathy patients, roughly 75 hyperthyroidism patients and roughly 17 progressor patients. For training and testing, the 110 or so patients in the discovery cohort were randomly divided in a 7:3 ratio. After blood sampling, hyperthyroidism patients were treated with methimazole at a starting dose of 30 mg daily, and ophthalmopathy patients were treated with high-dose intravenous methylprednisolone. In addition, the study compared T-cell repertoires in thyroid tissue and in blood from six Graves' hyperthyroidism patients.

Per the germline V gene, MNHEY is the CDR1 and SVGAGI is the CDR2. Counted from cysteine to phenylalanine, this CDR3 has 13 amino acids. Only the CDR3 portion is preserved as DNA: 39 bases, with reading frame beginning at the first base. Stable Graves' hyperthyroidism was defined as no progression to ophthalmopathy during 18 months of follow-up. The hyperthyroidism patients were between 18 and 65 years old and newly diagnosed, with a disease duration of less than 2 months. Patients with uncontrolled infections, other autoimmune diseases, pregnancy or lactation were excluded. Diagnoses were based on clinical symptoms, serum thyroxine and TRAb, thyroid ultrasound and orbital computed tomography. Ficoll-Paque density gradient centrifugation was used to isolate PBMCs from about 9 ml of fresh peripheral blood. Total RNA was extracted using Trizol reagent, and RNA quality was assessed on an Agilent 2100 Bioanalyzer.

TCR beta CDR3 regions were amplified from RNA transcripts. The first round of RT-PCR for the TCR CDR3 was performed with the HTBI primer set and the Qiagen OneStep RT-PCR kit. Libraries were constructed in a second round of multiplex PCR, after which size selection and purification were carried out. Sequencing of the libraries was done on an Illumina HiSeq2000 using paired-end 100 bp reads. The authors' pipeline ran thus. SOAPnuke was used to process the raw data, throwing out any read that contained adapters or uncalled bases, had a mean Phred below 15, or lacked an exact constant-primer or identifier match. COPE v1.2.5 was used to merge the high-quality paired reads, and each unique nucleotide sequence was defined as a clonotype. MiTCR v1.1 was used to align the clonotypes against IMGT TRBV, TRBD and TRBJ reference segments. Only V-J combinations with frequency above 0.0001, covering approximately 99% of repertoires, were analysed. A TCS score was defined as the ratio of F50 (clonal expansion) to E x V (chaos), with BLOSUM62-based TCRdist applied between CDR3 peptides within each V-J. Welch's t-statistics and random forest reduced around 550 V-J features to fewer than 15, which were used in a naive Bayes classifier (R e1071). TCRdb reprocessed the public reads (quality trimming at Q25 with fastp, clone calling with MiXCR) and kept in-frame beta chains. Every entry covers one CDR3 protein and lists the most common genes and DNA from its rows. The authors' filters were not applied to this entry. This sample comprises 550,000 to 600,000 distinct CDR3 sequences, over 15% of them detected only once. The leading ten clones occupy around a sixth of the sample.

A word on this clonotype: There is no known antigen for this receptor. Germline is not matched at one junction end, which may reflect a read error.

The full study reports these points: Sample size was not statistically predetermined, and blinding of investigators to group allocation was not performed. Blood samples also contained most of the expanded thyroid clonotypes (frequency above 0.001), which suggests that blood repertoires may reflect thyroid immune responses. In cross-validation, a model built on a 13 V-J signature told ophthalmopathy apart from stable hyperthyroidism with 85% to 90% sensitivity and approximately 84% specificity, and in testing the same model reached 80%/75%. In validation, progression to ophthalmopathy was predicted by the model with 70.59% sensitivity and 72.22% specificity, a median of approximately 6.5 months before onset.

The rearranged chain carries TRBV6-5 and TRBJ1-1; the D gene lacks a confident call. The sequence came from a woman in her late teens or twenties with Graves' hyperthyroidism. Sequencing was carried out using blood. The bases are TGTGCCAGCAGTGACTCAACTAACACTGAAGCTTTCTTT. The resulting protein is CASSDSTNTEAFF.